These 25 T cell receptor beta chains originate from one sample sequenced in a study of blood T cells in healthy people across ages. Primers used in a second PCR of roughly 6 to 11 cycles were a sample-barcoded 5' primer and a J-beta primer mix. One entry per CDR3 protein, called by TCRdb with MiXCR from the 5' RACE reads. The sample has about 780,000 distinct CDR3 sequences; around 50% are singletons. What was sequenced was blood. These receptors originate from a man at least 80 years old in good health.

This clonotype was seen a few times. The genes are TRBV7-9 and TRBJ2-5; TRBD2 matches at 9 bases. The CDR3 covers 14 residues. Germline loops: CDR1 SEHNR, CDR2 FQNEAQ (reference sequence). With V trimmed by 5 bases and J by 11 bases, 12 bases remained unmatched. The CDR3 loop reads CASSAGLAKEEQYF. In DNA form, the CDR3 reads TGTGCCAGCAGCGCCGGACTAGCGAAGGAAGAGCAGTACTTC.

V and J are TRBV20-1 and TRBJ1-1; maybe TRBD1 (6 bases). Per the germline V gene, CDR1 is DFQATT and CDR2 is SNEGSKA (reference sequence). The V gene lost 6 bases and the J gene lost 6 bases, with 17 bases spanning the gap. This CDR3 has 13 residues. CDR3 region: CSANRARGAEAFF. DNA for the CDR3: TGCAGTGCAAACAGGGCTCGTGGCGCTGAAGCTTTCTTT.

The V call is TRBV13, the J call TRBJ1-4; D unresolved. Trimming shortened V by 3 bases and J by 6 bases, and 5 bases separated the two germline ends. The CDR3 totals 12 residues. The germline CDR1 and CDR2 sequences are PRHDT and FYEKMQ (reference sequence). The CDR3 region has the DNA TGTGCCAGCAGCTTTCAGGATGAAAAACTGTTTTTT. It translates to CASSFQDEKLFF.

This clonotype turned up a few times. The chain recombines TRBV7-2 with TRBJ2-4; TRBD2 is a possible D gene (6 bases). Germline assignment: CDR1 SGHTA and CDR2 FQGNSA. The CDR3 covers 16 residues. Trimming cost V 4 bases and J 0 bases, with 13 bases left between them. The CDR3 DNA reads TGTGCCAGCAGCTCGCATCGGGGACTAGCCAAAAACATTCAGTACTTC. Its protein is CASSSHRGLAKNIQYF.

As for this clonotype: This may arise from a read error, as a much more abundant clone is one base away. This chain joins TRBV28 and TRBJ1-4, with 7 nucleotides matching TRBD1. Germline V gene data show CDR1 as MDHEN and CDR2 as SYDVKM. CDR3 length: 14 amino acids. V trimming: 6 bases; J trimming: 6 bases; junction bases outside the gene matches: 7. The DNA of the CDR3 is TGTGCCAGCAGCTCCGGGACAGCGGATGAAAAACTGTTTTTT. This translates into CASSSGTADEKLFF.

This clonotype was counted between two and nine times. The junction departs from germline at one end; a sequencing error may be responsible. The chain links TRBV7-9 to TRBJ2-3, with D tentatively TRBD2 (6 bases). This CDR3 has 14 amino acids. In germline, CDR1 is SEHNR, CDR2 FQNEAQ (reference sequence). Written as DNA, the CDR3 is TGTGCCAGCAGGTTAGCGGCGGCCCCAGATACGCAGTATTTT. Translating it yields CASRLAAAPDTQYF.

This clonotype was seen more than once but under ten times. The chain links TRBV7-9 to TRBJ2-5, with 7 bases identical to TRBD2. The J call may be mistaken, given a closer DNA end match to TRBJ2-7. The CDR3 sequence is 15 residues long. CDR1 SEHNR and CDR2 FQNEAQ come from the germline V gene (reference sequence). CDR3 loop: CASSPIRSRGDEQYF. CDR3 DNA: TGTGCCAGCAGCCCGATTCGCTCCCGGGGGGACGAGCAGTACTTC.

This clonotype was recorded at least ten times. V usage is TRBV10-3 and J usage is TRBJ2-1, with TRBD2 matching over 7 bases. The germline V gene encodes CDR1 ENHRY and CDR2 SYGVKD. Unmatched junction bases numbered 7, after V lost 0 bases and J lost 5 bases. This CDR3 region has 16 residues. The CDR3 DNA follows: TGTGCCATCAGTGAGTCTGGGGGGAGCGGGGACAATGAGCAGTTCTTC. It yields the protein CAISESGGSGDNEQFF.

Notes on this clonotype: It may be a read error: a sequence one base away is much more abundant. The V gene is TRBV12-3 or TRBV12-4, the J gene TRBJ2-5; no firm D call. This CDR3 spans 16 amino acids. Between the trimmed V and J ends, which lost 6 bases and 11 bases, there was a span of 28 bases. The CDR3 sequence is CASSPLKQISYNEQYF. DNA of the CDR3: TGTGCCAGCAGCCCCCTCAAGCAGATCTCCTACAATGAGCAGTACTTC.

J is TRBJ2-7 and V is TRBV6-1, with no clear D. Germline CDR1 is MNHNS and CDR2 is SASEGT. The V end was cut by 8 bases, the J end by 4 bases, with 9 bases between. The CDR3 extends over 11 amino acids. The CDR3 DNA is TGTGCCAGCTTTGTTGCTTACGAGCAGTACTTC. Translated: CASFVAYEQYF.

The table lists this clonotype with a count of one. This chain uses TRBV27 with TRBJ2-3, with 7 bases identical to TRBD1. With 5 bases clipped from V and 6 bases from J, the junction kept 8 bases outside the gene matches. Germline CDR1 is MNHEY and CDR2 is SMNVEV (reference sequence). The CDR3 runs to 14 residues. CDR3 nucleotides: TGTGCCAGCAGTCACGGACAGGATCTCGATACGCAGTATTTT. Its translation: CASSHGQDLDTQYF.

The chain joins TRBV19 to TRBJ2-1; 9 bases are a match to TRBD1. CDR1 is LNHDA, CDR2 SQIVND, per germline (reference sequence). Trimming at V came to 7 bases and at J to 6 bases, leaving 10 bases not matched to a gene. The CDR3 is 15 residues long. The CDR3 here is CASTLGTGNRNEQFF. The CDR3 DNA follows: TGTGCCAGTACTCTGGGGACAGGGAATCGCAATGAGCAGTTCTTC.

This clonotype was observed a single time. A much larger clone sits a single nucleotide away, making a read error possible. CDR3 region: CASSDKVGGRAYDYTF. CDR3 sequence (DNA): TGTGCCAGCAGCGATAAAGTGGGGGGGCGCGCCTATGACTACACCTTC. The chain links TRBV2 to TRBJ1-2, with D perhaps TRBD1 (6 bases). This CDR3 region has 16 residues. Germline loops: CDR1 SNHLY, CDR2 FYNNEI.

The chain couples TRBV5-1 to TRBJ1-2; TRBD1 matches 7 bases. The J segment lost 5 bases and the V segment lost 3 bases, leaving 10 bases of the junction unmatched. CDR1 is SGHRS and CDR2 is YFSETQ in the germline V gene. The CDR3 consists of 15 residues. The CDR3 protein is CASSSLPGTEYGYTF. The CDR3 DNA follows: TGCGCCAGCAGCTCGTTACCCGGGACAGAGTATGGCTACACCTTC.

The sample holds a few counts of this clonotype. The V and J genes are TRBV12-3 or TRBV12-4 and TRBJ2-3; 9 bases match TRBD1. The V segment lost 5 bases and the J segment 4 bases; nucleotides outside the gene matches: 7. This CDR3 has 15 residues. This chain's CDR3 is CASSGARTGADTQYF. CDR3 nucleotides: TGTGCCAGCAGTGGCGCCAGGACAGGGGCAGATACGCAGTATTTT.

The chain employs TRBV7-2 and TRBJ2-1; 7 bases line up with TRBD2. Germline CDR1 and CDR2: SGHTA and FQGNSA. The V segment lost 6 bases and the J segment 1 base; nucleotides outside the gene matches: 9. CDR3 size: 16 residues. The CDR3 DNA sequence: TGTGCCAGCAGTTCAGCCGGGGGGAGGTCCTACAATGAGCAGTTCTTC. It yields the protein CASSSAGGRSYNEQFF.

This clonotype was counted ten times or more. The chain recombines TRBV5-1 with TRBJ2-7; 14 bases match TRBD2. CDR3 length equals 17 residues. V was clipped by 0 bases and J by 3 bases; unmatched bases: 5. Germline V gene sequence: CDR1 SGHRS, CDR2 YFSETQ. This CDR3 reads CASSLGGLAGAGYEQYF. Written as DNA, the CDR3 is TGCGCCAGCAGCTTGGGGGGACTAGCGGGAGCAGGCTACGAGCAGTACTTC.

The table lists this clonotype with a few counts. This chain joins TRBV29-1 and TRBJ2-1; D perhaps matches TRBD2 (6 bases). This CDR3 is 16 amino acids long. CDR1 and CDR2 from the germline V gene are SQVTM and ANQGSEA. V gave up 2 bases and J gave up 8 bases, with 22 bases separating them. Here the CDR3 reads CSVETLRDSTVDEQFF. CDR3 DNA: TGCAGCGTTGAAACTCTGCGGGATTCTACGGTGGATGAGCAGTTCTTC.

This clonotype was detected only a few times. A much bigger clone sits one base away, suggesting this may be a read error. V is TRBV7-9 and J is TRBJ2-5; D assignment may be TRBD1 or TRBD2 (7 bases each). Germline V gene sequence: CDR1 SEHNR, CDR2 FQNEAQ (reference sequence). There are 14 residues in the CDR3. Trimming stripped 5 bases from V and 5 bases from J, with 15 bases between. The CDR3: CASSVVGGGETQYF. CDR3 in DNA: TGTGCCAGCAGCGTTGTGGGAGGGGGCGAGACCCAGTACTTC. Full variable domain (outside the CDR3, taken from reference TRBV7-9 and TRBJ2-5): DTGVSQNPRHKITKRGQNVTFRCDPISEHNRLYWYRQTLGQGPEFLTYFQNEAQLEKSRLLSDRFSAERPKGSFSTLEIQRTEQGDSAMYLCASSVVGGGETQYFGPGTRLLVL.

This chain links TRBV20-1 with TRBJ1-5; TRBD1 agrees at 8 bases. V was clipped by 3 bases and J by 7 bases; unmatched bases: 5. The CDR3 totals 13 residues. Germline V gene sequence: CDR1 DFQATT, CDR2 SNEGSKA (reference sequence). CDR3 DNA: TGCAGTGCTAGCGCGACAGGGGAACAGCCCCAGCATTTT. As protein: CSASATGEQPQHF.

In its sample, this clonotype was seen a few times. J is TRBJ2-7 and V is TRBV20-1; 8 bases fit TRBD1. The germline V gene encodes CDR1 DFQATT and CDR2 SNEGSKA (reference sequence). The V gene end was trimmed by 5 bases and the J gene end by 7 bases; junction bases not matched to a gene: 13. The CDR3 spans 14 residues. CDR3 coding DNA: TGCAGTGCTTCCCGGGACAGGACCTTTAGAGAGCAGTACTTC. Protein sequence: CSASRDRTFREQYF.

V is TRBV5-1 and J is TRBJ1-1, with 7 bases fitting TRBD1. Germline V gives CDR1 SGHRS, CDR2 YFSETQ. The CDR3 has 13 amino acids. The trim removed 1 base at V and 5 bases at J, leaving 2 bases unmatched. This chain's CDR3 is CASSLSRGTEAFF. In DNA form, the CDR3 reads TGCGCCAGCAGCTTGTCCAGGGGGACTGAAGCTTTCTTT.

The chain is built from TRBV7-6 and TRBJ2-7; 9 bases agree with TRBD1. Germline-derived CDR1 and CDR2 are SGHVS and FNYEAQ. This CDR3 comprises 14 residues. Trimming removed 5 bases from V and 6 bases from J; junction bases left unmatched: 8. Here the CDR3 DNA reads TGTGCCAGCAGCACCAGACAGGGGGGGCTCGAGCAGTACTTC. This gives the protein CASSTRQGGLEQYF.

This clonotype showed up just a few times. The V and J genes are TRBV4-3 and TRBJ2-7, with 7 bases aligning to TRBD1. V trimming: 0 bases; J trimming: 3 bases; junction bases outside the gene matches: 5. The CDR3 loop spans 15 amino acids. Germline CDR1 reads LGHNA; CDR2 reads YSLEER. The CDR3 region has the DNA TGCGCCAGCAGCCAAGAAGCAGGGGGATACTACGAGCAGTACTTC. As protein: CASSQEAGGYYEQYF.

The gene calls are TRBV7-9 and TRBJ2-4, with D perhaps TRBD1 (5 bases). The J call is in doubt because the DNA end fits TRBJ2-7 better. The CDR3 length is 12 residues. Germline loops: CDR1 SEHNR, CDR2 FQNEAQ (reference sequence). CDR3 residues: CASSLATDEQYF. The CDR3 nucleotides are TGTGCCAGCAGCTTAGCGACAGACGAGCAGTACTTC.